This T cell receptor beta chain was sequenced in a study of cytomegalovirus exposure and HLA in healthy donors. Everyone who donated was a healthy bone marrow donor. Notes on this clone: The antigen is unknown.

Findings and caveats of the study: The later analysis indicated that the majority of CMV-associated TCR beta chains appeared HLA-restricted. A later analysis linked some 17,000 TCR beta sequences to HLA alleles at 0.05 false discovery rate. Immune exposure data for these donors was limited to CMV serostatus.

Germline lookup yields CDR1 SNHLY and CDR2 FYNNEI. There are 15 residues in the CDR3. V was trimmed by 6 bases and J by 10 bases, leaving 21 bases between them. PCR primers comprised 60 Vbeta and 13 Jbeta primers. The assay was immunoSEQ multiplex PCR, and TCRdb's table has in-frame clones only and misses some. The repertoire holds 100,000 to 150,000 clones, with more than 80% as singletons. The sequenced sample consisted of PBMCs. The clonotype comes from a man aged 30 to 39 in good health and CMV-seropositive. The chain uses TRBV2 and TRBJ1-4; D possibly corresponds to TRBD1 (6 bases). Written as DNA, the CDR3 is TGTGCCAGCAGCTCGCTCGTGGGGGGCGGGGGAAAACTGTTTTTT. Translated, it gives CASSSLVGGGGKLFF.